One sample yielded the 28 T cell receptor beta chains listed below, sequenced in a study of siplizumab effects on memory and regulatory T cells. Profiled with immunoSEQ multiplex PCR; TCRdb holds only in-frame clones, not every one. In the table there are 92,000 or so clones, approximately 90% of which are singletons. The sequenced material came from CD4+ T cells sorted from blood. The receptors stem from a human donor in good health.

The V and J genes are TRBV2 and TRBJ2-5; the D is unclear. Germline V gene data show CDR1 as SNHLY and CDR2 as FYNNEI. This CDR3 comprises 13 residues. Trimming pared 4 bases from V and 2 bases from J, leaving 8 bases between. DNA of the CDR3: TGTGCCAGCAGTGTGATGCGGCAAGAGACCCAGTACTTC. It encodes CASSVMRQETQYF.

V usage is TRBV7-3 and J usage is TRBJ2-3; 12 bases agree with TRBD2. The germline V gene encodes CDR1 SGHTA and CDR2 FQGTGA. Trimming at V came to 5 bases and at J to 14 bases, leaving 5 bases not matched to a gene. The CDR3 runs 12 residues. The CDR3 DNA sequence: TGTGCCAGCAGCCCAACTAGCGGGAGGCCGTATTTT. It encodes CASSPTSGRPYF.

The V gene is TRBV18, the J gene TRBJ2-7; possible D gene TRBD1, 6 bases. CDR3 size: 13 residues. Trimming cost V 5 bases and J 3 bases, with 11 bases left between them. Germline V gene sequence: CDR1 KGHSH, CDR2 LQKENI. Here the CDR3 reads CASSAGQNYEQYF. In DNA, the CDR3 is TGTGCCAGCTCAGCCGGACAGAACTACGAGCAGTACTTC.

The V call is TRBV6-4, the J call TRBJ1-3; maybe TRBD1 (5 bases). V lost 0 bases and J 4 bases, leaving 28 bases between the germline ends. The CDR3 contains 21 residues. The germline CDR1 and CDR2 sequences are MRHNA and SNTAGT. CDR3 bases: TGTGCCAGCAGTGACTCGGCGGTGCGGGACGGAGCTTTATGGACCGGAAACACCATATATTTT. The encoded protein is CASSDSAVRDGALWTGNTIYF.

The CDR3 DNA is TGTGCCAGCAAAAATAGCGGAGGCACAGATACGCAGTATTTT. As protein: CASKNSGGTDTQYF. The rearrangement uses TRBV27 and TRBJ2-3; a weak D match, TRBD2 (6 bases). The germline CDR1 and CDR2 sequences are MNHEY and SMNVEV (reference sequence). The CDR3 spans 14 residues. Trimming stripped 7 bases from V and 1 base from J, with 12 bases between.

V is TRBV28 and J is TRBJ2-6, with TRBD1 as a possible D gene (5 bases). Germline CDR1 MDHEN, CDR2 SYDVKM. Trimming cost V 1 base and J 2 bases, with 6 bases left between them. This CDR3 comprises 15 residues. The CDR3 loop is CASSLSGPGANVLTF. The CDR3 DNA reads as TGTGCCAGCAGTTTATCAGGGCCTGGGGCCAACGTCCTGACTTTC.

The CDR3 DNA is TGTGCCAGCAGCAAATGGGACAGGGGTGGGGTTAATACGGGGAATGAGCAGTTCTTC. Amino acids: CASSKWDRGGVNTGNEQFF. V is TRBV21-1 and J is TRBJ2-1; the table names TRBD1, a call not compared with the DNA. TRBV21-1 is marked as a pseudogene. The CDR3 covers 19 residues.

The chain links TRBV7-3 to TRBJ2-6; D may correspond to TRBD1 or TRBD2 (6 bases each). V was shortened by 5 bases and J by 0 bases, with 17 bases between the two germline ends. The CDR3 consists of 18 residues. CDR1 SGHTA and CDR2 FQGTGA come from the germline V gene. The CDR3: CASSPRGGSFSGANVLTF. Here the CDR3 DNA reads TGTGCCAGCAGCCCAAGAGGGGGGTCCTTCTCTGGGGCCAACGTCCTGACTTTC.

The chain employs TRBV29-1 and TRBJ1-2; 9 positions match TRBD1. This CDR3 spans 16 amino acids. V trimming: 3 bases; J trimming: 3 bases; junction bases outside the gene matches: 11. Germline V lookup: CDR1 SQVTM, CDR2 ANQGSEA. The CDR3 loop reads CSVERHRDRVHYGYTF. The CDR3 nucleotides are TGCAGCGTTGAGCGCCACCGGGACAGGGTTCACTATGGCTACACCTTC.

The chain carries TRBV5-6 and TRBJ1-2; unclear D gene. The CDR3 runs 12 residues. In germline, CDR1 is SGHDT, CDR2 YYEEEE. The germline V and J ends were trimmed by 4 bases and 3 bases, with 7 bases remaining between them. CDR3 protein: CASSLTDYGYTF. Written as DNA, the CDR3 is TGTGCCAGCAGCCTTACGGACTATGGCTACACCTTC.

The chain is built from TRBV28 and TRBJ1-1; 10 nucleotides align to TRBD1. V gave up 6 bases and J gave up 6 bases; unmatched junction bases: 10. The V gene's germline CDR1 is MDHEN and CDR2 SYDVKM. The CDR3 spans 15 residues. The CDR3 DNA reads TGTGCCAGCAGCTTACACCGGGACAGGGGTCCTGAAGCTTTCTTT. The encoded protein is CASSLHRDRGPEAFF. The full variable domain, completed using reference TRBV28 and TRBJ1-1, is DVKVTQSSRYLVKRTGEKVFLECVQDMDHENMFWYRQDPGLGLRLIYFSYDVKMKEKGDIPEGYSVSREKKERFSLILESASTNQTSMYLCASSLHRDRGPEAFFGQGTRLTVV.

CDR3: CASSLGLAPETQYF. The CDR3 DNA reads as TGCGCCAGCAGCTTGGGACTAGCCCCAGAGACCCAGTACTTC. The genes are TRBV5-1 and TRBJ2-5, with TRBD2 matching over 7 bases. This CDR3 has 14 residues. The V gene end was trimmed by 0 bases and the J gene end by 4 bases; junction bases not matched to a gene: 3. Germline loops: CDR1 SGHRS, CDR2 YFSETQ.

The V gene is TRBV9, the J gene TRBJ2-2, with D possibly matching TRBD1 (6 bases). Between the trimmed V and J ends, which lost 3 bases and 4 bases, there was a span of 10 bases. Germline CDR1 and CDR2: SGDLS and YYNGEE. The CDR3 sequence is 14 residues long. CDR3 nucleotides: TGTGCCAGCAGCGGGACAGTCAGCACCGGGGAGCTGTTTTTT. Its protein product is CASSGTVSTGELFF.

The chain links TRBV10-2 to TRBJ1-4; 7 bases line up with TRBD1. The germline V gene encodes CDR1 WSHSY and CDR2 SAAADI. CDR3 length equals 15 residues. Trimming removed 6 bases from V and 1 base from J; junction bases left unmatched: 5. CDR3 sequence (DNA): TGCGCCAGCAGGACAGGGACGGAAACTAATGAAAAACTGTTTTTT. Its protein product is CASRTGTETNEKLFF.

The rearrangement joins TRBV4-2 to TRBJ1-1; 9 positions match TRBD1. Germline values: CDR1 LGHNA, CDR2 YNFKEQ. This CDR3 is built from 16 residues. V lost 1 base and J lost 4; bases outside the gene matches: 7. CDR3 bases: TGTGCCAGCAGCCAAGGGGACAGGGTTAGTCGCACTGAAGCTTTCTTT. This encodes CASSQGDRVSRTEAFF.

This sequence joins TRBV7-3 and TRBJ2-1, with TRBD2 matching over 8 bases. This CDR3 contains 19 residues. V lost 2 bases to trimming and J lost 0 bases; unmatched junction nucleotides: 12. Germline-derived CDR1 and CDR2 are SGHTA and FQGTGA. The CDR3, as DNA: TGTGCCAGCAGCTTACTACCCGGGAGGGGGTCCAGCTCCTACAATGAGCAGTTCTTC. Protein: CASSLLPGRGSSSYNEQFF.

This clone has a handful of counts. V usage is TRBV11-3 and J usage is TRBJ2-4, with TRBD2 identical over 14 bases. From germline, CDR1 is SGHNT and CDR2 YENEEA. V dropped 5 bases and J dropped 9; count of bases not matched to a gene: 9. The CDR3 sequence is 16 residues long. The DNA of the CDR3 is TGTGCCAGCAGCCTAGGGACTAGCGGGAGTAACGGCATTCAGTACTTC. This translates into CASSLGTSGSNGIQYF.

CDR3 in DNA: TGTGCCAGTAGTATGTGGACTAGCGAGACCCCGAAGCAGTACTTC. Translated: CASSMWTSETPKQYF. The J gene is TRBJ2-7, the V gene TRBV19; TRBD2 matches 9 bases. Germline-derived CDR1 and CDR2 are LNHDA and SQIVND (reference sequence). The J segment lost 8 bases and the V segment lost 3 bases, leaving 11 bases of the junction unmatched. The CDR3 extends over 15 amino acids.

This clone was found once. This sequence joins TRBV11-2 and TRBJ2-2, with D uncertain. This CDR3 comprises 14 residues. Germline-derived CDR1 and CDR2 are SGHAT and FQNNGV. V was cut by 8 bases and J by 0 bases, with 10 bases left in between. CDR3 sequence (DNA): TGTGCCAGCTCACCAAGGACGAACACCGGGGAGCTGTTTTTT. This sequence encodes CASSPRTNTGELFF.

The chain uses TRBV30 and TRBJ1-1, with D possibly matching TRBD1 (5 bases). The CDR3 is 13 residues long. The V end lost 3 bases, the J end lost 3 bases, and 11 bases lay between the germline ends. Germline V gene data show CDR1 as GTSNPN and CDR2 as SVGIG (reference sequence). CDR3 nucleotide sequence: TGTGCCTGGAGGCCGGGACGGGACACTGAAGCTTTCTTT. It codes for CAWRPGRDTEAFF.

The chain couples TRBV7-9 to TRBJ1-5; D not resolved. Germline-derived CDR1 and CDR2 are SEHNR and FQNEAQ (reference sequence). The V and J ends lost 1 base and 6 bases respectively, with 4 bases between them. The CDR3 spans 12 residues. The DNA for the CDR3 is TGTGCCAGCAGCTTAGATGGTCAGCCCCAGCATTTT. Translation gives CASSLDGQPQHF. The variable domain in full, with the rest retrieved from reference TRBV7-9 and TRBJ1-5, is DTGVSQNPRHKITKRGQNVTFRCDPISEHNRLYWYRQTLGQGPEFLTYFQNEAQLEKSRLLSDRFSAERPKGSFSTLEIQRTEQGDSAMYLCASSLDGQPQHFGDGTRLSIL.

This CDR3 reads CASSFRVSGGDTGELFF. DNA for the CDR3: TGCGCCAGCAGCTTTAGGGTCTCCGGGGGCGACACCGGGGAGCTGTTTTTT. V is TRBV5-1 and J is TRBJ2-2; either TRBD1 or TRBD2 may supply D (6 bases each). V was shortened by 2 bases and J by 3 bases, with 17 bases between the two germline ends. The CDR3 has 17 amino acids. Germline CDR1 is SGHRS and CDR2 is YFSETQ.

Only one count was recorded for this clone. The chain employs TRBV4-3 and TRBJ2-3; a weak D match, TRBD2 (5 bases). CDR3 length equals 17 residues. Germline CDR1 LGHNA, CDR2 YSLEER. Trimming cost V 1 base and J 1 base, with 15 bases left between them. CDR3 protein: CASSQVGASPGTDTQYF. The CDR3 nucleotides are TGCGCCAGCAGCCAAGTTGGAGCTAGCCCGGGCACAGATACGCAGTATTTT.

This chain joins TRBV5-1 and TRBJ2-3; D not certain. Trimming pared 4 bases from V and 2 bases from J, leaving 5 bases between. The CDR3 sequence is 12 residues long. Germline loops: CDR1 SGHRS, CDR2 YFSETQ. The CDR3 loop is CASSTHTDTQYF. CDR3 bases: TGCGCCAGCAGCACACACACAGATACGCAGTATTTT. The whole variable domain, filled in from reference TRBV5-1 and TRBJ2-3, reads KAGVTQTPRYLIKTRGQQVTLSCSPISGHRSVSWYQQTPGQGLQFLFEYFSETQRNKGNFPGRFSGRQFSNSRSEMNVSTLELGDSALYLCASSTHTDTQYFGPGTRLTVL.

The chain recombines TRBV9 with TRBJ1-3; no clear D. The germline CDR1 and CDR2 sequences are SGDLS and YYNGEE. Trimming took off 0 bases at V and 8 bases at J, with 15 bases between the two ends. The CDR3 has 15 residues. In DNA form, the CDR3 reads TGTGCCAGCAGCGTAGAAGCCATAAGTGGGGACACCATATATTTT. Translating it yields CASSVEAISGDTIYF.

V usage is TRBV5-1 and J usage is TRBJ1-5; D is undetermined. The germline CDR1 and CDR2 sequences are SGHRS and YFSETQ. Between the trimmed V and J ends, which lost 2 bases and 2 bases, there was a span of 14 bases. The CDR3 has 16 residues. CDR3 nucleotides: TGCGCCAGCAGCTTTGGACCGGGTATAGGCAATCAGCCCCAGCATTTT. This codes for CASSFGPGIGNQPQHF. The whole variable domain, remainder taken from reference TRBV5-1 and TRBJ1-5, is KAGVTQTPRYLIKTRGQQVTLSCSPISGHRSVSWYQQTPGQGLQFLFEYFSETQRNKGNFPGRFSGRQFSNSRSEMNVSTLELGDSALYLCASSFGPGIGNQPQHFGDGTRLSIL.

This chain joins TRBV7-8 and TRBJ2-5, with a weak D call TRBD1 (6 bases). The length of the CDR3 is 16 residues. V lost 5 bases to trimming and J lost 5 bases, with 21 bases between them. Germline loops: CDR1 SGHVS, CDR2 FQNEAQ. The CDR3 here is CASSQAGVNGVETQYF. In DNA, the CDR3 is TGTGCCAGCAGCCAAGCAGGGGTAAATGGGGTCGAGACCCAGTACTTC. Full variable domain (rest looked up from reference TRBV7-8 and TRBJ2-5): GAGVSQSPRYKVAKRGQDVALRCDPISGHVSLFWYQQALGQGPEFLTYFQNEAQLDKSGLPSDRFFAERPEGSVSTLKIQRTQQEDSAVYLCASSQAGVNGVETQYFGPGTRLLVL.

This chain connects TRBV28 to TRBJ2-7, with D tentatively TRBD1 (6 bases). This CDR3 has 13 residues. Trimming removed 7 bases at V and 5 bases at J, with 15 bases between. From germline, CDR1 is MDHEN and CDR2 SYDVKM. CDR3 region: CASTRQGPHEQYF. CDR3 bases: TGTGCCAGCACCCGTCAGGGGCCCCACGAGCAGTACTTC.